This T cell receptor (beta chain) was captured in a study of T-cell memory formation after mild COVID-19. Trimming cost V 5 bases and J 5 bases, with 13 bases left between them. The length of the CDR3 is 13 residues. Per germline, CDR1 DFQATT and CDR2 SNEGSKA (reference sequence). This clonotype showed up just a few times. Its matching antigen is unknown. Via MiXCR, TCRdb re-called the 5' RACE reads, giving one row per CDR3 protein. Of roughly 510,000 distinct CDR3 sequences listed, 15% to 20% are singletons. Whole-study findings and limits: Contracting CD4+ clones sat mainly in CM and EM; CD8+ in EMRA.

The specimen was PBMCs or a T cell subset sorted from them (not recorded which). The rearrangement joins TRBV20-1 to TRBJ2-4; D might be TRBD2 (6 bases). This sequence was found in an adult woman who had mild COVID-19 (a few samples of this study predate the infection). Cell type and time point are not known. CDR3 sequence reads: CSARGLYENIQYF. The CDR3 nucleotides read TGCAGTGCTCGGGGACTCTACGAAAACATTCAGTACTTC.